The rows below give T cell receptor beta chains drawn from one sample of a study of beta chain features in type 1 diabetes. The method was immunoSEQ multiplex PCR; TCRdb's version includes in-frame clones alone and lacks a portion of them. The sample records around 360,000 clones, over 10% being singletons. Sequencing was carried out using naive CD4+ T cells from blood. These receptors were collected from a woman under 30 with type 1 diabetes. The conserved cysteine and the conserved F or W are not part of the CDR3 here. Clone size, where shown, is once, few, many, or a class for clones that have expanded.

clone_size v_call cdr3_aa
few TRBV30 AFPRRQGRGNTGELF
few TRBV6-6 ASSYSLEDRAGY
few TRBV7-9 ASSLEGQHREKLF
NA TRBV20-1 SAILETQY
NA TRBV5-1 ASSPDQETQY
few TRBV4-3 ASSQGGGDINTEAF
NA TRBV5-4 ASSYGQGGIAGYT
NA TRBV29-1 SVGEAGEAF
few TRBV5-4 ASSPSGYEQY
NA TRBV4-3 ASSQDGGDYNEQF
few TRBV10-3 AISLGYGTRAYEQY
few TRBV9 ASNPGTGLYEQY
few TRBV6-1 ASETFPREEQF
few TRBV30 AWSVAAEKLF
NA TRBV5-6 ASSDRGGTYEQY
NA TRBV18 ASSPPDYTPY
NA TRBV5-5 ASSLVGGGNEKLF
NA TRBV5-1 ASSGRLGRYEQY
few TRBV29-1 SVDLWGRGLETQY
NA TRBV10-3 AISETGTSGNNEQF
NA TRBV10-3 AIGGFLRDHNEQF
NA TRBV9 ASSVAGGTHNEQF
NA TRBV7-2 ASSLIWGGTEAF
few TRBV5-1 ASSPGQPNTGELF
NA TRBV28 ASQHGVYNEQF
few TRBV2 ASITEGESDTQY
few TRBV6-5 ASSYSISGYGYT
few TRBV6-6 ASRLQDNYGYT
NA TRBV5-1 ASSLLAGDAHTQY
few TRBV6-5 AAGVWETQY
few TRBV29-1 SADRSNTGELF
NA TRBV25-1 ASSDGQGVRNEQF
few TRBV7-2 ASSLLYEQY
NA TRBV15 ATSRGGRGNYGYT
few TRBV5-1 ASSKRETLSGELF
few TRBV28 ASIGQGSYNEQF
few TRBV9 ASSGDNPSPDTGELF
NA TRBV28 ASSFSDYGYT
NA TRBV10-3 AINPGTGYYEQY
NA TRBV5-1 ASSTGGGNTEAF
NA TRBV29-1 SVVPYRGRDYGYT
once TRBV18 ASSPPSSANQPQH
few TRBV29-1 SVQGEVNQPQH
few TRBV7-2 ASTGQAGRETQY
NA TRBV7-2 ASSFGTGGSYSNQPQH
few TRBV19 ASSFLQENQPQH
few TRBV30 AWSLGLVVPDTQY
few TRBV4-2 ASSQDVWTGVRGYT
NA TRBV7-2 ASSLGGGASYEQY
few TRBV12-5 ASGLEGSPLH
few TRBV5-1 ASSLAFRGGYNEQF
NA TRBV11-2 ASSLVVRGRRYNEQF
few TRBV7-2 ASSLVGGSSYNEQF
few TRBV10-2 ASSETSGNIQY
NA TRBV16 ASSQSQEAYEQY
few TRBV5-1 ASSSGQAEETQY
NA TRBV2 ASSRGIDEQF
few TRBV9 ASSPRQGDPYNEQF
NA TRBV7-8 ASSFSFGSGSTGLETQY